This T cell receptor beta chain was sequenced during a study of CD8 T cells in ankylosing spondylitis. V lost 4 bases to trimming and J lost 3 bases, with 16 bases between them. This CDR3 spans 15 amino acids. In germline, CDR1 is SGDLS, CDR2 YYNGEE. This clonotype was observed many times. A single record per CDR3 protein comes from TCRdb applying MiXCR to the 5' RACE reads. The sample lists about 35,000 distinct CDR3 sequences, over 2.5% occurring once. The chain carries TRBV9 and TRBJ1-2; possibly TRBD1 for D (5 bases). The specimen sequenced was blood, either unsorted or a sorted T cell fraction (not recorded which). The TCR originated in a male donor with ankylosing spondylitis or in good health (not recorded which). CDR3 nucleotides: TGTGCCAGCAGCCCCCGGGGGGTAACGGACTATGGCTACACCTTC. It specifies CASSPRGVTDYGYTF.